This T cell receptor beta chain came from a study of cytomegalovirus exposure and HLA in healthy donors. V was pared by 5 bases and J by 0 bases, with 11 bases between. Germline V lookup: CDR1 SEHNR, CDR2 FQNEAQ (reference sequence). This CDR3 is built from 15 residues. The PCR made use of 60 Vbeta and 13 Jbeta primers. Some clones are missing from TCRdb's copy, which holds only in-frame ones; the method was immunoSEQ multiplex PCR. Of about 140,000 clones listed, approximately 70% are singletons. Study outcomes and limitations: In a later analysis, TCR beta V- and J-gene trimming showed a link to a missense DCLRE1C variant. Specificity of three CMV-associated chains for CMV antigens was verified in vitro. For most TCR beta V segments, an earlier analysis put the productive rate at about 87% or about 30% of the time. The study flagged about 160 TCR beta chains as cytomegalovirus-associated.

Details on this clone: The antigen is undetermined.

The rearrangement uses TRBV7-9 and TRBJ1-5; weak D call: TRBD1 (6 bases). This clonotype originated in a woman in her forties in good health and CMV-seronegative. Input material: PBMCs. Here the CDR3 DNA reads TGTGCCAGCAGCCCTGGGGGCAGTAGCAATCAGCCCCAGCATTTT. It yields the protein CASSPGGSSNQPQHF.